One and the same sample provided the 19 T cell receptor beta chains below, sequenced in a study of cytomegalovirus exposure and HLA in healthy donors. Amplification used 60 Vbeta primers and 13 Jbeta primers. The data were produced by immunoSEQ multiplex PCR, yet TCRdb's version contains in-frame clones alone and is incomplete. The sample shows some 190,000 clones, 75% to 90% of them seen only once. Sequenced sample: PBMCs. The receptors here all came from a man younger than 40 in good health and CMV-seronegative.

V gene TRBV19 combines with J gene TRBJ1-4; 7 positions match TRBD1. The CDR3 consists of 12 residues. CDR1 is LNHDA and CDR2 is SQIVND in the germline V gene (reference sequence). The V and J ends lost 4 bases and 14 bases, in that order; junction bases with no gene match: 7. CDR3 protein: CASSTTRDSLFF. As DNA, the CDR3 is TGTGCCAGTAGTACAACCCGGGACAGCCTGTTTTTT.

This rearrangement joins TRBV7-9 to TRBJ2-6; tentative D call: TRBD1 (6 bases). With 5 bases removed from V and 4 bases from J, the gap between germline ends came to 12 bases. This CDR3 comprises 15 residues. Looked up from germline, CDR1 is SEHNR and CDR2 is FQNEAQ (reference sequence). The CDR3 region is CASSTTGTGANVLTF. In nucleotides, the CDR3 is TGTGCCAGCAGCACCACAGGGACCGGGGCCAACGTCCTGACTTTC.

This clone occurred a few times. The rearrangement links TRBV9 to TRBJ1-2; 8 nucleotides match TRBD1. The J segment lost 3 bases and the V segment lost 0 bases, leaving 4 bases of the junction unmatched. Germline V CDR1 and CDR2: SGDLS, YYNGEE. The CDR3 contains 15 residues. CDR3 amino acids: CASSVGGQGHYGYTF. CDR3 nucleotide sequence: TGTGCCAGCAGCGTAGGTGGACAGGGACACTATGGCTACACCTTC.

This chain joins TRBV4-3 and TRBJ1-1; 11 bases line up with TRBD1. The CDR3 has 17 residues. Germline CDR1 and CDR2: LGHNA and YSLEER. Germline trimming cut 3 bases from V and 0 bases from J; bases unmatched to any gene: 6. The DNA of the CDR3 is TGCGCCAGCAGCCAGGGACAGGGGGGATGGATGAACACTGAAGCTTTCTTT. Protein product: CASSQGQGGWMNTEAFF.

On this clone itself: At one end the junction does not follow the germline gene, possibly because of a read error. The chain couples TRBV7-7 to TRBJ1-4, with a tentative D call TRBD1 (5 bases). CDR3 length equals 13 residues. Per the germline V gene, CDR1 is SSHAT and CDR2 is FNYEAQ (reference sequence). The DNA for the CDR3 is TGTGCTAGCAGCTTAGCGGCAGGGGAAAAACTGTTTTTT. Encoded protein: CASSLAAGEKLFF.

With regard to this clone: This sample also contains other DNA sequences that code for the same CDR3. The chain couples TRBV7-9 to TRBJ2-7, with 7 bases matching TRBD1. The CDR3 covers 13 residues. Germline CDR1 SEHNR, CDR2 FQNEAQ (reference sequence). V lost 5 bases, J lost 0 bases, and 1 base stayed unmatched. The CDR3 bases are TGTGCCAGCAGCCCAGGGGGCTCCTACGAGCAGTACTTC. Amino acid sequence: CASSPGGSYEQYF.

This chain links TRBV7-9 with TRBJ2-1; unclear D gene. Between the trimmed V and J ends, which lost 3 bases and 7 bases, there was a span of 7 bases. This CDR3 is 12 amino acids long. Per the germline V gene, CDR1 is SEHNR and CDR2 is FQNEAQ (reference sequence). CDR3 in amino acids: CASSFYGNEQFF. For the CDR3, the DNA is TGTGCCAGCAGCTTCTACGGTAATGAGCAGTTCTTC. The whole variable domain, filled in from reference TRBV7-9 and TRBJ2-1, reads DTGVSQNPRHKITKRGQNVTFRCDPISEHNRLYWYRQTLGQGPEFLTYFQNEAQLEKSRLLSDRFSAERPKGSFSTLEIQRTEQGDSAMYLCASSFYGNEQFFGPGTRLTVL.

V is TRBV7-9 and J is TRBJ1-4; no definite D call. Looked up from germline, CDR1 is SEHNR and CDR2 is FQNEAQ (reference sequence). The CDR3 length is 13 residues. Trimming stripped 0 bases from V and 5 bases from J, with 4 bases between. CDR3 coding DNA: TGTGCCAGCAGCTTAGCAGAGAATGAAAAACTGTTTTTT. Amino acid sequence: CASSLAENEKLFF.

J is TRBJ2-5 and V is TRBV6-5, with D perhaps matching TRBD2 (5 bases). Germline lookup yields CDR1 MNHEY and CDR2 SVGAGI. This CDR3 spans 12 amino acids. V shed 6 bases and J shed 1 base, with 6 bases lying between them. The CDR3 DNA follows: TGTGCCAGCAGCCGGGGCCAAGAGACCCAGTACTTC. Translation gives CASSRGQETQYF.

In its sample, this clone was seen a few times. A read error may produce the germline difference seen at one junction end. This chain connects TRBV5-1 to TRBJ2-6, with a possible D match to TRBD2 (6 bases). Germline CDR1 and CDR2: SGHRS and YFSETQ. CDR3 length equals 17 residues. CDR3 protein: CASSLGGTPSGANGLTF. The CDR3 region has the DNA TGCGCCAGCAGCTTGGGGGGGACTCCGTCTGGGGCCAACGGCCTGACTTTC. Drawing the rest from reference TRBV5-1 and TRBJ2-6, the complete variable domain is KAGVTQTPRYLIKTRGQQVTLSCSPISGHRSVSWYQQTPGQGLQFLFEYFSETQRNKGNFPGRFSGRQFSNSRSEMNVSTLELGDSALYLCASSLGGTPSGANGLTFGAGSRLTVL.

The rearrangement uses TRBV6-5 and TRBJ1-5; possibly TRBD1 for D (6 bases). The ends were cut back, 0 bases at V and 4 bases at J, with 10 bases in the middle. The CDR3 consists of 15 residues. Germline V CDR1 and CDR2: MNHEY, SVGAGI. The CDR3 spells CASSYSRGLNQPQHF. The CDR3 DNA sequence: TGTGCCAGCAGTTACTCCAGGGGCCTGAATCAGCCCCAGCATTTT.

The chain has TRBV23-1 and TRBJ2-1; 13 nucleotides agree with TRBD2. TRBV23-1 is an open reading frame, and its role is uncertain. After removal of 5 bases from V and 4 bases from J, the junction contained 5 bases not matched to a gene. CDR3 length: 16 residues. The CDR3 sequence is CASSGWTSGGYNEQFF. The DNA for the CDR3 is TGCGCCAGCAGTGGATGGACTAGCGGGGGTTACAATGAGCAGTTCTTC.

The CDR3 region is CAISGAAGVGTDTQYF. The CDR3 DNA is TGTGCCATCAGTGGTGCAGCGGGAGTAGGCACAGATACGCAGTATTTT. The chain joins TRBV10-3 to TRBJ2-3, with 8 bases matching TRBD2. Germline V gene lookup returns CDR1 ENHRY and CDR2 SYGVKD. V dropped 4 bases and J dropped 1; count of bases not matched to a gene: 7. The CDR3 has 16 amino acids.

The CDR3 sequence: CASSYMGRGTEKLFF. CDR3 coding DNA: TGTGCCAGCAGTTATATGGGCAGGGGGACTGAAAAACTGTTTTTT. The gene calls are TRBV6-5 and TRBJ1-4; 7 bases agree with TRBD1. Trimming took 3 bases from V and 7 from J; bases not matched to a gene: 8. The CDR3 extends over 15 amino acids. From germline, CDR1 is MNHEY and CDR2 SVGAGI.

The chain couples TRBV18 to TRBJ2-5; TRBD2 matches 7 bases. The CDR3 is 16 residues long. Looked up from germline, CDR1 is KGHSH and CDR2 is LQKENI. The trim removed 6 bases at V and 3 bases at J, leaving 13 bases unmatched. The CDR3 nucleotides are TGTGCCAGCTCCCGAAGCCTAGCGGAGCCCAAAGAGACCCAGTACTTC. Translation: CASSRSLAEPKETQYF. Together with reference TRBV18 and TRBJ2-5, the CDR3 gives the full variable domain: NAGVMQNPRHLVRRRGQEARLRCSPMKGHSHVYWYRQLPEEGLKFMVYLQKENIIDESGMPKERFSAEFPKEGPSILRIQQVVRGDSAAYFCASSRSLAEPKETQYFGPGTRLLVL.

J is TRBJ2-7 and V is TRBV19; D ambiguous. This CDR3 comprises 15 residues. The germline V gene has CDR1 LNHDA and CDR2 SQIVND (reference sequence). Trimming stripped 5 bases from V and 3 bases from J, with 17 bases between. The DNA of the CDR3 is TGTGCCAGTAGTCCTCGGAGCCCAAAGAACTACGAGCAGTACTTC. Translated: CASSPRSPKNYEQYF.

The V gene is TRBV5-1, the J gene TRBJ1-3, with a weak D call TRBD1 (6 bases). Germline CDR1 reads SGHRS; CDR2 reads YFSETQ. Trimming removed 4 bases from V and 4 bases from J, with 12 bases in between. The CDR3 extends over 14 amino acids. CDR3: CASSTGTLGNTIYF. CDR3 sequence (DNA): TGCGCCAGCAGCACTGGGACACTGGGAAACACCATATATTTT.

The gene calls are TRBV7-6 and TRBJ2-6; tentative D call: TRBD1 (6 bases). CDR1 and CDR2 from the germline V gene are SGHVS and FNYEAQ. The CDR3 is made up of 18 amino acids. V lost 1 base and J lost 1, with 14 bases in between. DNA for the CDR3: TGTGCCAGCAGCTTAGAGGACAGCGACCCATCTGGGGCCAACGTCCTGACTTTC. This gives the protein CASSLEDSDPSGANVLTF.

The rearrangement links TRBV28 to TRBJ2-7; 7 bases map to TRBD2. CDR3 length: 12 amino acids. Germline CDR1 MDHEN, CDR2 SYDVKM. After removal of 7 bases from V and 5 bases from J, the junction contained 5 bases not matched to a gene. For the CDR3, the DNA is TGTGCCAGCAATGCGGGGGTCCACGAGCAGTACTTC. Its protein product is CASNAGVHEQYF.